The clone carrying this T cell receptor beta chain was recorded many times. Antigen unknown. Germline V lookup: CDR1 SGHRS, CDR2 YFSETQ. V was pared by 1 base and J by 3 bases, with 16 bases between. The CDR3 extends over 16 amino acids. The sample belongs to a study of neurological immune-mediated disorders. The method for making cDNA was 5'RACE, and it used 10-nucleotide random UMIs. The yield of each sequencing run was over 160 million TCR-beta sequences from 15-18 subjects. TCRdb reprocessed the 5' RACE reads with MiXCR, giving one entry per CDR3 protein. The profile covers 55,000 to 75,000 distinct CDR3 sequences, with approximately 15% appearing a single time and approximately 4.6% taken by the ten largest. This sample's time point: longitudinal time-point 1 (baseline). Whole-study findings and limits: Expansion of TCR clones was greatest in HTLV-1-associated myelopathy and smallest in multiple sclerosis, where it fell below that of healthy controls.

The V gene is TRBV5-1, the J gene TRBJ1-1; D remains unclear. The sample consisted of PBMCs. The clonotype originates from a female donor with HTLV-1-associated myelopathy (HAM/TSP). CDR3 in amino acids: CASSLRGSGRDTEAFF. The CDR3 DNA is TGCGCCAGCAGCTTGCGTGGTTCTGGGAGGGACACTGAAGCTTTCTTT.